Presented here are 11 T cell receptor beta chains from one specimen sequenced in a study of blood T cell repertoires in COVID-19. Only in-frame clones appear in the TCRdb table, and some are missing; sequencing was by immunoSEQ multiplex PCR. The profile covers some 140,000 clones, with 75% to 90% appearing a single time and around 4.7% taken by the ten largest. Material: peripheral blood. All receptors derive from a human donor in a cohort sampled during active COVID-19.

This chain links TRBV29-1 with TRBJ1-2, with TRBD1 matching 8 bases. Germline trimming cut 3 bases from V and 5 bases from J; bases unmatched to any gene: 5. CDR3 size: 13 residues. The germline CDR1 and CDR2 sequences are SQVTM and ANQGSEA. As DNA, the CDR3 is TGCAGCGTTGAGGACAGGGCTAGTTATGGCTACACCTTC. Amino acid sequence: CSVEDRASYGYTF.

The chain has TRBV6-2 or TRBV6-3 and TRBJ2-3, with TRBD2 matching 7 bases. Germline V gene data show CDR1 as MNHEY and CDR2 as SVGEGT. The CDR3 spans 16 residues. V shed 3 bases, J shed 0 bases, and the junction held 6 bases outside the gene matches. The CDR3 protein is CASSYGAGESTDTQYF. DNA of the CDR3: TGTGCCAGCAGTTATGGGGCGGGAGAGAGCACAGATACGCAGTATTTT.

The rearrangement joins TRBV5-6 to TRBJ1-2; 9 bases are shared with TRBD1. In germline, CDR1 is SGHDT, CDR2 YYEEEE. With V trimmed by 3 bases and J by 5 bases, 11 bases remained unmatched. This CDR3 has 16 residues. CDR3 in amino acids: CASSSIYRGLRYGYTF. The CDR3 region has the DNA TGTGCCAGCAGCTCTATCTACAGGGGGCTGAGGTATGGCTACACCTTC. The full variable domain, with the rest looked up from reference TRBV5-6 and TRBJ1-2, is DAGVTQSPTHLIKTRGQQVTLRCSPKSGHDTVSWYQQALGQGPQFIFQYYEEEERQRGNFPDRFSGHQFPNYSSELNVNALLLGDSALYLCASSSIYRGLRYGYTFGSGTRLTVV.

This chain connects TRBV7-2 to TRBJ2-7; D may be TRBD2 (5 bases). This CDR3 has 15 amino acids. In germline, CDR1 is SGHTA, CDR2 FQGNSA. V gave up 5 bases and J gave up 5 bases, with 19 bases separating them. The CDR3 reads CASSATRGSAHEQYV. The CDR3 DNA follows: TGTGCCAGCAGCGCCACACGGGGATCGGCTCACGAGCAGTACGTC.

This sequence joins TRBV27 and TRBJ2-5; D may be TRBD1 (8 bases). The length of the CDR3 is 15 residues. V dropped 3 bases and J dropped 4 bases, with 15 bases sitting between them. Germline values: CDR1 MNHEY, CDR2 SMNVEV (reference sequence). The CDR3 nucleotides are TGTGCCAGCAGTTTGACAGCGGGACAGGTAGAGACCCAGTACTTC. This translates into CASSLTAGQVETQYF.

DNA for the CDR3: TGTGCCAGCAGTTACTCGAGTCCGAGCTCCTACAATGAGCAGTTCTTC. This sequence encodes CASSYSSPSSYNEQFF. The chain links TRBV6-6 to TRBJ2-1, with D unclear. With 0 bases removed from V and 0 bases from J, the gap between germline ends came to 9 bases. Germline values: CDR1 MNHNY, CDR2 SVGAGI (reference sequence). The CDR3 spans 16 residues.

This rearrangement joins TRBV7-9 to TRBJ1-6, with TRBD1 matching over 7 bases. The V segment lost 6 bases and the J segment 5 bases; nucleotides outside the gene matches: 4. This CDR3 is built from 14 residues. CDR1 and CDR2 (germline): SEHNR, FQNEAQ (reference sequence). CDR3 sequence reads: CASRAGQDNSPLHF. DNA for the CDR3: TGTGCCAGCAGAGCTGGACAGGATAATTCACCCCTCCACTTT.

J is TRBJ1-4 and V is TRBV4-2; 10 bases map to TRBD1. The CDR3 runs 15 residues. Germline V gene sequence: CDR1 LGHNA, CDR2 YNFKEQ. Unmatched junction bases numbered 8, after V lost 4 bases and J lost 9 bases. The CDR3, as DNA: TGTGCCAGCAGCCCGGAGGTGGGACAGGGGAAAAAACTGTTTTTT. Protein: CASSPEVGQGKKLFF.

The chain combines TRBV29-1 with TRBJ1-1; the match to TRBD1 covers 7 bases. This CDR3 spans 14 amino acids. Germline lookup yields CDR1 SQVTM and CDR2 ANQGSEA. V was pared by 4 bases and J by 6 bases, with 11 bases of the junction left unmatched. The CDR3 DNA is TGCAGCGTTGGCTCTTACAGGGGCGAGGCTGAAGCTTTCTTT. Translation: CSVGSYRGEAEAFF.

V usage is TRBV29-1 and J usage is TRBJ1-1; weak D call: TRBD1 (6 bases). This CDR3 region has 15 residues. Between the trimmed V and J ends, which lost 1 base and 1 base, there was a span of 13 bases. Germline V gene lookup returns CDR1 SQVTM and CDR2 ANQGSEA. The CDR3 region is CSVEGIWDKNTEAFF. The CDR3 region has the DNA TGCAGCGTTGAAGGGATCTGGGACAAGAACACTGAAGCTTTCTTT.

V and J are TRBV5-1 and TRBJ1-1; maybe TRBD1 (6 bases). CDR3 length: 16 residues. Germline values: CDR1 SGHRS, CDR2 YFSETQ. The V end lost 4 bases, the J end lost 6 bases, and 22 bases lay between the germline ends. CDR3 region: CASSLRGQPTGSEAFF. CDR3 in DNA: TGCGCCAGCAGCCTCCGAGGACAGCCCACTGGCTCTGAAGCTTTCTTT.